The 14 T cell receptor beta chains below were found in one sample sequenced in a study of T cell clones after liver transplantation. TCRdb's table, derived via immunoSEQ multiplex PCR, lists solely in-frame clones and lacks some. The table shows some 70,000 clones, with around 90% occurring only once. The starting material was CD4+ T cells from blood, obtained before liver transplant. The receptors derive from a human donor who received a liver transplant.

This chain joins TRBV2 and TRBJ2-2; 7 bases agree with TRBD2. The V gene's germline CDR1 is SNHLY and CDR2 FYNNEI. The CDR3 totals 14 residues. CDR3 nucleotides: TGTGCGACGAAGGGACTACCGGGGACCGGGGAGCTGTTTTTT. Its translation is CATKGLPGTGELFF.

The chain carries TRBV18 and TRBJ1-1; D may be TRBD1 (6 bases). The V gene's germline CDR1 is KGHSH and CDR2 LQKENI. The CDR3 is 17 residues long. The V and J ends lost 2 bases and 4 bases respectively, with 20 bases between them. The chain's CDR3 is CASSPVDVGARGTEAFF. The CDR3, as DNA: TGTGCCAGCTCACCAGTAGACGTCGGGGCCAGGGGCACTGAAGCTTTCTTT. Full variable domain (remainder filled in from reference TRBV18 and TRBJ1-1): NAGVMQNPRHLVRRRGQEARLRCSPMKGHSHVYWYRQLPEEGLKFMVYLQKENIIDESGMPKERFSAEFPKEGPSILRIQQVVRGDSAAYFCASSPVDVGARGTEAFFGQGTRLTVV.

This chain connects TRBV15 to TRBJ1-1, with D maybe TRBD1 (5 bases). The germline CDR1 and CDR2 sequences are LNHNV and YYDKDF (reference sequence). This CDR3 contains 14 residues. V dropped 1 base and J dropped 3 bases, with 9 bases sitting between them. The CDR3: CATSRARGDTEAFF. In nucleotides, the CDR3 is TGTGCCACCAGCAGAGCCCGGGGGGACACTGAAGCTTTCTTT.

The sample holds a few counts of this clone. The chain has TRBV7-7 and TRBJ2-2; no clear D. The CDR3 contains 13 residues. Germline lookup yields CDR1 SSHAT and CDR2 FNYEAQ (reference sequence). The V gene lost 2 bases and the J gene lost 3 bases, with 4 bases spanning the gap. DNA of the CDR3: TGTGCCAGCAGCTTATCATACACCGGGGAGCTGTTTTTT. This gives the protein CASSLSYTGELFF.

The chain carries TRBV10-1 and TRBJ1-5; TRBD1 agrees at 7 bases. Germline CDR1 WNHNN, CDR2 SYGVQD (reference sequence). The CDR3 is made up of 16 amino acids. The J segment lost 1 base and the V segment lost 1 base, leaving 4 bases of the junction unmatched. CDR3 residues: CASSEFRQGSNQPQHF. DNA for the CDR3: TGCGCCAGCAGTGAGTTCAGACAGGGAAGCAATCAGCCCCAGCATTTT.

The J gene is TRBJ2-5, the V gene TRBV11-1; D is uncertain. This CDR3 has 13 residues. CDR1 is SGHAT, CDR2 FQDESV, per germline (reference sequence). The germline V and J ends were trimmed by 8 bases and 0 bases, with 10 bases remaining between them. The CDR3 spells CASGRQYQETQYF. As DNA, the CDR3 is TGTGCCAGCGGCCGGCAGTACCAAGAGACCCAGTACTTC.

The gene calls are TRBV18 and TRBJ2-5; no clear D gene. Germline V lookup: CDR1 KGHSH, CDR2 LQKENI. The CDR3 runs to 11 residues. Trimming cost V 3 bases and J 3 bases, with 2 bases left between them. The chain's CDR3 is CASSPEETQYF. CDR3 nucleotides: TGTGCCAGCTCACCGGAAGAGACCCAGTACTTC.

The chain combines TRBV6-6 with TRBJ2-1; weak D call: TRBD2 (7 bases). The CDR3 extends over 16 amino acids. Germline-derived CDR1 and CDR2 are MNHNY and SVGAGI (reference sequence). V lost 5 bases to trimming and J lost 7 bases, with 21 bases between them. Written as DNA, the CDR3 is TGTGCCAGCAGTATGACCTGGGGAGGGGGGGATAATGAGCAGTTCTTC. Translation: CASSMTWGGGDNEQFF.

This sequence joins TRBV14 and TRBJ2-7; tentative D call: TRBD1 (5 bases). The CDR3 runs 13 residues. The germline V gene encodes CDR1 SGHDN and CDR2 FVKESK. V lost 2 bases to trimming and J lost 5 bases, with 10 bases between them. The CDR3 coding sequence is TGTGCCAGCAGCCAATCACAGGTCCACGAGCAGTACTTC. Protein product: CASSQSQVHEQYF.

This chain uses TRBV4-2 with TRBJ2-5, with TRBD1 matching 7 bases. CDR3 length: 15 residues. CDR1 is LGHNA and CDR2 is YNFKEQ in the germline V gene. J gave up 1 base and V 1 base, and 3 bases lay outside the gene matches. CDR3 nucleotide sequence: TGTGCCAGCAGCCAAGTAGGGGACAGCCAAGAGACCCAGTACTTC. Its translation: CASSQVGDSQETQYF.

The chain carries TRBV4-1 and TRBJ2-7; 10 bases agree with TRBD2. Germline V gene sequence: CDR1 MGHRA, CDR2 YSYEKL. V shed 3 bases and J 6 bases; nucleotides not matched to a gene: 8. The length of the CDR3 is 15 residues. Here the CDR3 reads CASSQEREGGIEQYF. In DNA form, the CDR3 reads TGCGCCAGCAGCCAGGAGCGGGAGGGGGGAATCGAGCAGTACTTC.

The rearrangement uses TRBV5-6 and TRBJ1-3; D gene uncertain. Deletions cut 3 bases from V and 6 bases from J, with 7 bases between. This CDR3 has 12 residues. Per the germline V gene, CDR1 is SGHDT and CDR2 is YYEEEE. The CDR3 here is CASSSAQNTIYF. The CDR3 nucleotides read TGTGCCAGCAGCTCAGCCCAAAACACCATATATTTT.

This clone was counted a few times. The CDR3 DNA follows: TGTGCCAGTAGTGGGGGGGCGCAGCAGTACTTC. Amino acid sequence: CASSGGAQQYF. This sequence joins TRBV19 and TRBJ2-7, with D possibly being TRBD2 (7 bases). Trimming shortened V by 5 bases and J by 8 bases, and 10 bases separated the two germline ends. CDR1 and CDR2 (germline): LNHDA, SQIVND (reference sequence). The CDR3 covers 11 residues.

V and J are TRBV7-2 and TRBJ2-3; 12 bases fit TRBD2. CDR1 and CDR2 from the germline V gene are SGHTA and FQGNSA. Trimming cost V 5 bases and J 5 bases; bases outside gene matches: 5. This CDR3 contains 15 residues. The CDR3 is CASSDGLAGKDTQYF. The CDR3 nucleotides are TGTGCCAGCAGCGACGGACTAGCGGGAAAAGATACGCAGTATTTT. Combining the CDR3 with reference TRBV7-2 and TRBJ2-3 gives the whole variable domain GAGVSQSPSNKVTEKGKDVELRCDPISGHTALYWYRQSLGQGLEFLIYFQGNSAPDKSGLPSDRFSAERTGGSVSTLTIQRTQQEDSAVYLCASSDGLAGKDTQYFGPGTRLTVL.